The 19 T cell receptor beta chains given below trace back to one sample, sequenced in a study of CXCR3-negative and CXCR3-positive naive CD8 T cells. General observations from the study: Greater hydrophobicity was found in TRB CDR3s of CXCR3-positive naive cells than of CXCR3-negative naive cells.

It was by 5' RACE with UMI labels that the TRB cDNA libraries were prepared. After re-calling the 5' RACE reads, TCRdb lists one entry per CDR3 protein, DNA absent. The specimen's table records 150,000 to 180,000 distinct CDR3 sequences. These receptors' antigens are unknown. The sequencing sample was made of naive CXCR3+ CD8+ T cells from blood. Subset meaning: CD45RO-CCR7+CD27+CD95- naive CD8+ T cells expressing CXCR3 (TNR3+). These receptors were taken from a human donor in good health. Some clones in this sample may be carry-over from other donors' samples.

V usage is TRBV7-9 and J usage is TRBJ1-1. The CDR3 is made up of 12 amino acids. Germline CDR1 reads SEHNR; CDR2 reads FQNEAQ (reference sequence). CDR3 protein: CASSFVGYEAFF.

The chain joins TRBV20-1 to TRBJ1-1; the D call of TRBD1 rests on TCRdb alone, since no DNA is present to check it. The germline V gene has CDR1 DFQATT and CDR2 SNEGSKA (reference sequence). This CDR3 region has 18 residues. CDR3 in amino acids: CSARDLTVSGVINTEAFF.

The chain links TRBV12-3 or TRBV12-4 to TRBJ1-2. The CDR3 runs to 14 residues. The CDR3 spells CASSLSIFWEGYTF.

V and J are TRBV13 and TRBJ2-1; no DNA is available, so the TRBD2 call from TCRdb remains unchecked. In germline, CDR1 is PRHDT, CDR2 FYEKMQ (reference sequence). The CDR3 sequence is 16 residues long. CDR3 loop: CASSYEGKRWYNEQLF.

This rearrangement joins TRBV2 to TRBJ2-3; TCRdb picks TRBD2, but there is no DNA to check that call. Germline CDR1 is SNHLY and CDR2 is FYNNEI. This CDR3 contains 15 residues. The CDR3 loop is CASVILAVGTDTQYF. Based on the CDR3 plus reference TRBV2 and TRBJ2-3, the full variable domain is EPEVTQTPSHQVTQMGQEVILRCVPISNHLYFYWYRQILGQKVEFLVSFYNNEISEKSEIFDDQFSVERPDGSNFTLKIRSTKLEDSAMYFCASVILAVGTDTQYFGPGTRLTVL.

The chain is built from TRBV4-1 and TRBJ2-1; as DNA is missing, the TRBD2 call by TCRdb cannot be tested. CDR1 is MGHRA and CDR2 is YSYEKL in the germline V gene. The CDR3 has 17 amino acids. CDR3 sequence reads: CASSQGASGRTYNEQFF.

This chain uses TRBV5-1 with TRBJ2-1. Germline loops: CDR1 SGHRS, CDR2 YFSETQ. CDR3 length: 14 residues. This CDR3 reads CASMEQSSYNEQFF.

The chain links TRBV7-6 to TRBJ1-1; the TCRdb D gene call, TRBD1, has no DNA to confirm it. Germline CDR1 reads SGHVS; CDR2 reads FNYEAQ. The CDR3 extends over 15 amino acids. The CDR3: CASSAGDRANTEAFF.

The rearrangement joins TRBV25-1 to TRBJ2-7; the D gene TCRdb calls, TRBD2, cannot be checked with no DNA. The CDR3 loop spans 16 amino acids. Germline V gene sequence: CDR1 MGHDK, CDR2 SYGVNS. This CDR3 reads CASSPLTQGPHYEQYF.

The rearrangement uses TRBV6-2 or TRBV6-3 and TRBJ1-2. The CDR3 spans 14 residues. Germline lookup yields CDR1 MNHEY and CDR2 SVGEGT. The chain's CDR3 is CASSYPGQAYGYTF.

V gene TRBV28 combines with J gene TRBJ2-1; checking the TCRdb D call of TRBD2 is not possible without DNA. Germline-derived CDR1 and CDR2 are MDHEN and SYDVKM. The CDR3 covers 14 residues. The chain's CDR3 is CASSEGSSYNEQFF. The full variable domain, with the rest looked up from reference TRBV28 and TRBJ2-1, is DVKVTQSSRYLVKRTGEKVFLECVQDMDHENMFWYRQDPGLGLRLIYFSYDVKMKEKGDIPEGYSVSREKKERFSLILESASTNQTSMYLCASSEGSSYNEQFFGPGTRLTVL.

This rearrangement joins TRBV5-1 to TRBJ2-1; TCRdb indicates TRBD1, and absent DNA this call remains unverified. Germline CDR1 is SGHRS and CDR2 is YFSETQ. The CDR3 covers 17 residues. This CDR3 reads CASSLRDRASSYIEQFF.

The chain links TRBV4-1 to TRBJ1-2; no DNA is available, so the TRBD1 call from TCRdb remains unchecked. The germline CDR1 and CDR2 sequences are MGHRA and YSYEKL. The CDR3 is 14 amino acids. CDR3 sequence: CASSQGTGPYGYTF.

The chain carries TRBV29-1 and TRBJ2-1; with no DNA, the TCRdb D assignment of TRBD1 cannot be verified. CDR1 is SQVTM, CDR2 ANQGSEA, per germline. The CDR3 totals 13 residues. CDR3 loop: CSVESGWYDEQFF.

The CDR3 reads CASSLRLGGRVGTQYF. The chain employs TRBV5-6 and TRBJ2-3; TCRdb picks TRBD2, but there is no DNA to check that call. The V gene's germline CDR1 is SGHDT and CDR2 YYEEEE. The CDR3 has 16 residues. The full variable domain, completed using reference TRBV5-6 and TRBJ2-3, is DAGVTQSPTHLIKTRGQQVTLRCSPKSGHDTVSWYQQALGQGPQFIFQYYEEEERQRGNFPDRFSGHQFPNYSSELNVNALLLGDSALYLCASSLRLGGRVGTQYFGPGTRLTVL.

The rearrangement joins TRBV7-5 to TRBJ2-7; lacking DNA, the TRBD2 call made by TCRdb goes unchecked. TRBV7-5 is a listed pseudogene. CDR3 size: 19 residues. The CDR3 is CISVSEASPGLAGVYEQYF.

This chain uses TRBV20-1 with TRBJ1-2; TCRdb names TRBD1, which stays unverified in the absence of DNA. CDR3 length equals 13 residues. Germline V gene sequence: CDR1 DFQATT, CDR2 SNEGSKA (reference sequence). CDR3 in amino acids: CSARGQQGYGYTF.

The genes are TRBV4-3 and TRBJ2-1; the D call from TCRdb, TRBD1, cannot be confirmed without DNA. CDR3 length: 15 residues. In germline, CDR1 is LGHNA, CDR2 YSLEER. Here the CDR3 reads CASSQDGRLPNEQFF.

V gene TRBV2 combines with J gene TRBJ2-5; the D gene TCRdb calls, TRBD1, cannot be checked with no DNA. Germline V lookup: CDR1 SNHLY, CDR2 FYNNEI. This CDR3 is 14 amino acids long. This CDR3 is CASRAPGQQETQYF. Based on the CDR3 plus reference TRBV2 and TRBJ2-5, the full variable domain is EPEVTQTPSHQVTQMGQEVILRCVPISNHLYFYWYRQILGQKVEFLVSFYNNEISEKSEIFDDQFSVERPDGSNFTLKIRSTKLEDSAMYFCASRAPGQQETQYFGPGTRLLVL.